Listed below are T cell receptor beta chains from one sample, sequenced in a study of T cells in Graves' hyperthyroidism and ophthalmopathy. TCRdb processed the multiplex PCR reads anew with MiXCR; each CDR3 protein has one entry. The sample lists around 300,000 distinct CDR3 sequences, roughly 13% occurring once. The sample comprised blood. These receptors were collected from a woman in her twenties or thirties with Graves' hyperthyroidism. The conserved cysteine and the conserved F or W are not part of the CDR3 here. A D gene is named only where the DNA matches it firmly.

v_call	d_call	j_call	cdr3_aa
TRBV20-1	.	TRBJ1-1	SARVNTEAF
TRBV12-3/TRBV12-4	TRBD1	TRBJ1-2	ASSFGTGEAGYT
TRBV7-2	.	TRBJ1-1	ASSHSPRGTEAF
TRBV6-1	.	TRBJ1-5	ASTKIPGAGGQPQH
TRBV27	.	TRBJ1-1	ASRRHQGPEAF
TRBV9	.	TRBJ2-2	ASSVGMNTGELF
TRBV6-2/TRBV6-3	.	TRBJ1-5	ASSYSQQPQH
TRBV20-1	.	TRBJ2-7	SASRDASRREQY
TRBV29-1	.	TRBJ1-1	SVGGHGRNTEAF
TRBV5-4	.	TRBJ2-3	ASSSRGGADTQY
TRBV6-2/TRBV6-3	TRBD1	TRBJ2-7	ASSYSRRTGGAYEQY
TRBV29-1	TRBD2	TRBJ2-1	SAASTGLAGRQIYNEQF
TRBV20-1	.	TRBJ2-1	SARDLGHYNEQF
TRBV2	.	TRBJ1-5	ASSREGGSNQPQH
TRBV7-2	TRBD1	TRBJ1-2	ASSLGQGANT
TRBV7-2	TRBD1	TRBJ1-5	AVPQGRNQPQH
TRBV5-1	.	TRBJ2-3	ASSPRPFSTDTQY
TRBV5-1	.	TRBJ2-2	ASSFSYGTSVVGELF
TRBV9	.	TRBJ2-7	ASSAYEQY
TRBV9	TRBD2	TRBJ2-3	ASSADGGSSKRGGTDTQY
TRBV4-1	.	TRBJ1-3	ASSQPTTSGNTIY
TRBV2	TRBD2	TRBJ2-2	ASSLLAGASSKPHTNTGELF
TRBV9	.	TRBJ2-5	ASSPAGGAETQY
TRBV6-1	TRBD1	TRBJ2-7	ASSPLWTGGIYEQY
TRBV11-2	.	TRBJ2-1	ASSPSSAQF
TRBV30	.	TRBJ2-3	AWSSQPIFTDTQY
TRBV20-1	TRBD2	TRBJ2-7	SARGAQLAASYEQY
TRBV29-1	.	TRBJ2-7	SVGDQGSEQY
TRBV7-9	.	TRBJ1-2	ASSPPDPDYGYT
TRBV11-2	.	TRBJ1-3	ASSRPGPKNGNTIY
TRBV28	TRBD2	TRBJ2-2	ASAYVRLAVNTGELF
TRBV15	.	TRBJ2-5	ATSFGTQETQY
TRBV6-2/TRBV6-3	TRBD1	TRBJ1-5	ASSYLPGQGTDPPQH